This entry concerns a single T cell receptor (beta chain). The antigen remains undetermined. The record originates from a study of vaccination effects on CD4 cells after COVID-19. Overall study context: Two recovered convalescent patients were sampled 16 days and one week pre-vaccination.

Sequencing followed a ViraFEST assay step that expanded antigen-specific CD4+ T cells with viral peptide pools. Cultured cells yielded isolated CD4+ T cells after 10 days. The individual was infected with SARS-CoV-2 between March and December 2020, as confirmed by PCR. Wells containing a few million PBMC each were cultured with roughly 10 IU/ml IL-2 and approximately 10 ug/ml peptides. As the negative control culture, an HIV-1 Nef peptide pool was included. Using immunoSEQ multiplex PCR, the repertoire was profiled, and TCRdb retains in-frame clones only, with some absent. The sample carries under 70,000 clones, around 82% recorded once. Broader study findings: Late in the post-vaccination period, infection-induced and vaccine-induced clones underwent marked clonal contraction.

This receptor was taken from a human donor who had a prior SARS-CoV-2 infection. Sequences were derived from CD4+ T cells from PBMCs cultured with HIV peptides, sampled before COVID-19 vaccination. Subset denoted: HIV-1 Nef peptide pool negative control/reference culture.

The CDR3 is CASSDSVNTGELFF. The CDR3 region has the DNA TGTGCCAGCAGTGACTCCGTGAACACCGGGGAGCTGTTTTTT. The chain has TRBV6-4 and TRBJ2-2; D ambiguous. The ends were cut back, 0 bases at V and 1 base at J, with 3 bases in the middle. Germline V lookup: CDR1 MRHNA, CDR2 SNTAGT. This CDR3 is 14 amino acids long.